This TCR beta chain was documented in a study of monozygotic twins with inflammatory bowel disease. Using the 5' RACE reads, TCRdb records one entry per CDR3 protein without DNA. This sample contains approximately 400,000 distinct CDR3 sequences. Study outcomes and limitations: The authors could not tell different T cell subtypes apart. Whether twins were concordant or discordant made no difference to repertoire similarity, possibly from limited power. Patient repertoires may have gained variability from differing immunosuppressive treatments.

Without any T cell sorting, total RNA was isolated from whole blood. A word on this clonotype: Its antigen is unidentified.

Per germline, CDR1 SGHDT and CDR2 YYEEEE. The CDR3 loop spans 12 amino acids. Source material: blood. The V call is TRBV5-6, the J call TRBJ2-7. This TCR was recovered from a human donor with ulcerative colitis or Crohn's disease, or a healthy co-twin of an affected twin (not recorded which). CDR3 in amino acids: CASSLVVNEQYF.